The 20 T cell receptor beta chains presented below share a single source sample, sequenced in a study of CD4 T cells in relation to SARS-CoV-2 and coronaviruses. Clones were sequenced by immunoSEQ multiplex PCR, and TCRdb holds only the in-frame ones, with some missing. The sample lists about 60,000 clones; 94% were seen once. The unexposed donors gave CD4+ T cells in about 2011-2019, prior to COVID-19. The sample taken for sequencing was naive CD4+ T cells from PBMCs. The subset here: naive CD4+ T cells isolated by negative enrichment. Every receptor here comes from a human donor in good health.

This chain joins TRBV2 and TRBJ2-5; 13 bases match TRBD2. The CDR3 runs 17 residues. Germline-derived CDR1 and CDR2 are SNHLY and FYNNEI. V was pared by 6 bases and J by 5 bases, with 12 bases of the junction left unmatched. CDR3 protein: CASRWTSGSFVLETQYF. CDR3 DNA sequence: TGTGCCAGCAGATGGACTAGCGGGAGTTTTGTTCTGGAGACCCAGTACTTC.

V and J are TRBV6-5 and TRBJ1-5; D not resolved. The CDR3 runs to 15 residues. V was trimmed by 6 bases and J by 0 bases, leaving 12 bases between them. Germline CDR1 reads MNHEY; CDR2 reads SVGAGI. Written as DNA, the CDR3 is TGTGCCAGCAGACCCCAGAAAATTAGCAATCAGCCCCAGCATTTT. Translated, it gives CASRPQKISNQPQHF.

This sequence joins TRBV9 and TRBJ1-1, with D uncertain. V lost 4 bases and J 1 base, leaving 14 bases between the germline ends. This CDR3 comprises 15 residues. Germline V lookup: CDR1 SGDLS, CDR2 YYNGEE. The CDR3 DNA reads TGTGCCAGCAGCCCACTGACGGGGTCGAACACTGAAGCTTTCTTT. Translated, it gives CASSPLTGSNTEAFF.

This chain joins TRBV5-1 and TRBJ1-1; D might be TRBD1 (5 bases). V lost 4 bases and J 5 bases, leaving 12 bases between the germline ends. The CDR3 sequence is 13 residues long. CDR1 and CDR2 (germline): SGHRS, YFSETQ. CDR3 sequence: CASSLRGETEAFF. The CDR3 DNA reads TGCGCCAGCAGCCTTCGGGGCGAAACTGAAGCTTTCTTT.

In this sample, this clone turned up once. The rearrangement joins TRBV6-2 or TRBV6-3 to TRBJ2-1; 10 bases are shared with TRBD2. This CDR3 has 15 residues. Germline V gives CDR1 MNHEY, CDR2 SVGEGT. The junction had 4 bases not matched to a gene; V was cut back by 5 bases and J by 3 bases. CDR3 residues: CASSVLAGFYNEQFF. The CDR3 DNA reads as TGTGCCAGCAGTGTACTAGCGGGATTCTACAATGAGCAGTTCTTC.

CDR3 nucleotide sequence: TGTGCCAGCAGCTCACCGACTGGGAATGAGCAGTTCTTC. This codes for CASSSPTGNEQFF. The chain joins TRBV5-6 to TRBJ2-1, with unresolved D. Germline V gene data show CDR1 as SGHDT and CDR2 as YYEEEE. V was cut by 3 bases and J by 7 bases, with 11 bases left in between. The CDR3 is 13 residues long.

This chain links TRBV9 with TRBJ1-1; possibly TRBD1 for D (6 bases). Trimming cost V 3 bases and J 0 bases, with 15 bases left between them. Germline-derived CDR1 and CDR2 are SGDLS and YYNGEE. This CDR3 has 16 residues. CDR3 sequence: CASSGSGVPMNTEAFF. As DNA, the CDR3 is TGTGCCAGCAGCGGGTCAGGGGTCCCAATGAACACTGAAGCTTTCTTT.

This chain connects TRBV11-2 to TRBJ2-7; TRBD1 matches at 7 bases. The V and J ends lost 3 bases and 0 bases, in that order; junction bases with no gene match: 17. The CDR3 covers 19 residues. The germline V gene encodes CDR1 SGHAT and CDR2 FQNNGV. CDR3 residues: CASSFTVDFPGQSSYEQYF. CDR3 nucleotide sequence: TGTGCCAGCAGCTTCACTGTCGACTTCCCGGGACAGAGCTCCTACGAGCAGTACTTC.

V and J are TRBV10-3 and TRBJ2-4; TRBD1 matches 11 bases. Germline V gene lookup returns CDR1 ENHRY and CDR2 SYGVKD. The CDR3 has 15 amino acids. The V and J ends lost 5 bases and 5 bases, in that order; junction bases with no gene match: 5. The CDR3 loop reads CAISRGQGAENIQYF. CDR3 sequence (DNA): TGTGCCATCAGTCGCGGACAGGGGGCCGAAAACATTCAGTACTTC.

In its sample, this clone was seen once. The CDR3 sequence: CSAADYEQYF. In nucleotides, the CDR3 is TGCAGTGCTGCGGATTACGAGCAGTACTTC. The V and J genes are TRBV20-1 and TRBJ2-7; D unclear. Per the germline V gene, CDR1 is DFQATT and CDR2 is SNEGSKA (reference sequence). This CDR3 comprises 10 residues. V was pared by 5 bases and J by 4 bases, with 6 bases between.

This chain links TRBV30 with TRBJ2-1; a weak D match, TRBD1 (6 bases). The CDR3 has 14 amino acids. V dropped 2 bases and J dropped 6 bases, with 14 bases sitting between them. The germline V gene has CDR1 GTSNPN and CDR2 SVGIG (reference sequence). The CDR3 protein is CAWSTGLSGNEQFF. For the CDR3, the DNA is TGTGCCTGGAGTACAGGGTTAAGTGGCAATGAGCAGTTCTTC.

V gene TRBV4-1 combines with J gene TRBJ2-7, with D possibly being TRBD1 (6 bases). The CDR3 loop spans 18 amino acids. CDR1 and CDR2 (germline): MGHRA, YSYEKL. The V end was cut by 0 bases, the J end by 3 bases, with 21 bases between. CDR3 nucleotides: TGCGCCAGCAGCCAAGATAAGGTGTATGGACAGAACTACTACGAGCAGTACTTC. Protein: CASSQDKVYGQNYYEQYF.

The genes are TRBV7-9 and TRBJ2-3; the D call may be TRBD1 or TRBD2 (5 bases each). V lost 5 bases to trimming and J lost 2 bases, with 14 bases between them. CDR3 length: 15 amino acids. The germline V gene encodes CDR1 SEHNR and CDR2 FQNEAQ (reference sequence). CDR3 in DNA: TGTGCCAGCAGCAAGCCGGGGCCCTTCACAGATACGCAGTATTTT. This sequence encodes CASSKPGPFTDTQYF.

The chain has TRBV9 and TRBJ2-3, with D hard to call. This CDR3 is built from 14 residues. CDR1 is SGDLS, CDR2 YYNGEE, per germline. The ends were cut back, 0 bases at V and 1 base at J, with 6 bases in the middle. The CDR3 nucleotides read TGTGCCAGCAGCGTAGACGGGCGCACAGATACGCAGTATTTT. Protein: CASSVDGRTDTQYF.

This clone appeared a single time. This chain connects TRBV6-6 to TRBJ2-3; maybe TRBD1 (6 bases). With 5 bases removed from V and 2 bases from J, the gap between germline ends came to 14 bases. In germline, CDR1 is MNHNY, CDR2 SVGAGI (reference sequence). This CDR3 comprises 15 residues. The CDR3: CASSTAQGITDTQYF. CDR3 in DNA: TGTGCCAGCAGTACCGCGCAGGGGATCACAGATACGCAGTATTTT.

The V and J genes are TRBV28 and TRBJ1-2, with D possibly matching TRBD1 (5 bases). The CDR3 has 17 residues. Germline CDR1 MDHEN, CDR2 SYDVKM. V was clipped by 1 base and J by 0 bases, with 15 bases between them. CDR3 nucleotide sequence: TGTGCCAGCAGTTTATTGCCACAACAGGCATCTAACTATGGCTACACCTTC. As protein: CASSLLPQQASNYGYTF.

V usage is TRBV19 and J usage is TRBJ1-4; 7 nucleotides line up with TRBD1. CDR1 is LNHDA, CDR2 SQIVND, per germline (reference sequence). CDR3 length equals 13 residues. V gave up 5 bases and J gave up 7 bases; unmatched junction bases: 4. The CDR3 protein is CASSRQGGEKLFF. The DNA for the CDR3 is TGTGCCAGTAGTCGGCAGGGGGGTGAAAAACTGTTTTTT.

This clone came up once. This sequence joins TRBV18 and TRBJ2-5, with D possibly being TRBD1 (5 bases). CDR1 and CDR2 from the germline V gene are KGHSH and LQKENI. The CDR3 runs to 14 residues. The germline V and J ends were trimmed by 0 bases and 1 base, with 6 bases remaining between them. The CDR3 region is CASSPPRGQETQYF. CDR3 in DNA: TGTGCCAGCTCACCACCAAGGGGCCAAGAGACCCAGTACTTC.

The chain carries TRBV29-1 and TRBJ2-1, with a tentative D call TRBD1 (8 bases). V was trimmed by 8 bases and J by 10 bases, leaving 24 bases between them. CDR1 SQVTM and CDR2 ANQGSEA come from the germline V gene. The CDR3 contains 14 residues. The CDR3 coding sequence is TGCAGCACGCCAGGGGGCCGTCTCGGGGGGGAGCAGTTCTTC. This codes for CSTPGGRLGGEQFF.

The CDR3 DNA follows: TGTGCCAGCAGCTTAAAAGCGGGGGGTCACAATGAGCAGTTCTTC. Residues: CASSLKAGGHNEQFF. V and J are TRBV7-3 and TRBJ2-1; 9 positions agree with TRBD2. Germline assignment: CDR1 SGHTA and CDR2 FQGTGA. With 1 base clipped from V and 5 bases from J, the junction kept 3 bases outside the gene matches. The CDR3 covers 15 residues.